The TCR beta chain under discussion was sequenced for a study of OX40 agonist ivuxolimab in advanced cancers. The overall study: Dose-escalation subjects each had hepatocellular carcinoma, melanoma, renal cell or head and neck cancer. Study observations and caveats: In a subset of nonresponders, normalized T-cell clonal expansion was also low.

Exclusion applied to patients with autoimmune disease history or systemic immunosuppression. Blood got drawn at baseline, again on cycle 4 day 1, and then on cycle 7 day 1. A remark on this clone: Its antigen is still unknown.

The data were produced by immunoSEQ multiplex PCR, yet TCRdb's version contains in-frame clones alone and is incomplete. The table includes about 81,000 clones, approximately 94% detected once. Germline CDR1 and CDR2: SNHLY and FYNNEI. The junction had 6 bases not matched to a gene; V was cut back by 11 bases and J by 1 base. This CDR3 region has 14 residues. This sequence joins TRBV2 and TRBJ2-3; 10 nucleotides line up with TRBD1. The source of this sequence is an adult with an advanced solid tumor such as melanoma, head and neck, liver or kidney cancer. The input for sequencing was CD4+ or CD8+ T cells sorted from blood, taken in a trial of the OX40 agonist ivuxolimab. CDR3 bases: TGTGCCTGCCCGGGACAGGGGCGCACAGATACGCAGTATTTT. Encoded protein: CACPGQGRTDTQYF. The variable domain in full, with the rest retrieved from reference TRBV2 and TRBJ2-3, is EPEVTQTPSHQVTQMGQEVILRCVPISNHLYFYWYRQILGQKVEFLVSFYNNEISEKSEIFDDQFSVERPDGSNFTLKIRSTKLEDSAMYFCACPGQGRTDTQYFGPGTRLTVL.